This T cell receptor (beta chain) was captured in a study of early T cells in non-severe SARS-CoV-2 infection. At the level of the study: It was bulk RNA from unsorted whole blood that was sequenced, and the chains were unpaired.

This clonotype was counted at least ten times. Its specificity is not known. Regarding the study as a whole: Comparison of clonotypes with VDJdb favored anti-spike CD8 responses while missing private and CD4 specificities.

Germline lookup yields CDR1 DFQATT and CDR2 SNEGSKA (reference sequence). Trimming cost V 2 bases and J 9 bases; bases outside gene matches: 10. The CDR3 extends over 15 amino acids. Attachment of unique molecular identifiers to individual cDNA molecules was performed. TCRdb used MiXCR to reprocess the 5' RACE reads, holding one entry per CDR3 protein. The sample holds fewer than 80,000 distinct CDR3 sequences, over 9% seen once. The chain carries TRBV20-1 and TRBJ2-1, with 10 bases lining up with TRBD2. The specimen was whole blood. The receptor comes from an adult who was a healthcare worker with PCR-confirmed SARS-CoV-2 infection or an uninfected control (not recorded which). The CDR3 sequence is CSARSPSGRAIEQFF. The CDR3 nucleotides are TGCAGTGCTAGATCCCCTAGCGGGAGAGCTATTGAGCAGTTCTTC.